These T cell receptor beta chains were read from a single sample in a study of blood T cells in healthy people across ages. TCRdb independently ran MiXCR on the 5' RACE reads; one entry per CDR3 protein. The sample records about 570,000 distinct CDR3 sequences, approximately 27% being singletons. Sequenced: blood. The receptors here all came from a woman in her 70s in good health. CDR3s include the opening cysteine and the closing phenylalanine or tryptophan.

J	V	CDR3
TRBJ2-7	TRBV4-3	CASSGGTGPSYEQYF
TRBJ2-1	TRBV12-3/TRBV12-4	CASSSGSGTSGPYNEQFF
TRBJ1-5	TRBV6-2/TRBV6-3	CASSLGGGAPRGPQHF
TRBJ1-5	TRBV5-7	CASRSDRGGQPQHF
TRBJ1-1	TRBV9	CASSASGTGDERAFF
TRBJ1-5	TRBV29-1	CSVETGDQPQHF
TRBJ2-3	TRBV6-2/TRBV6-3	CASSSLGGGTDTQYF
TRBJ1-2	TRBV7-2	CASSLTRGDYGYTF
TRBJ2-7	TRBV7-9	CASSPPTGLGSLYEQYF
TRBJ2-5	TRBV6-2/TRBV6-3	CASTPGTKRGDQETQYF
TRBJ1-2	TRBV7-3	CASSLRGESNHGYTF
TRBJ2-3	TRBV7-9	CASSPGGAGGTDTQYF
TRBJ2-5	TRBV6-2/TRBV6-3	CAGSPRVTSNSAQYF
TRBJ2-1	TRBV2	CASNLDSYNEQFF
TRBJ2-5	TRBV24-1	CATSKGVEETQYF
TRBJ2-7	TRBV12-3/TRBV12-4	CASSFISGDYEQYF
TRBJ1-1	TRBV11-2	CASSASRLRPTEAFF
TRBJ2-1	TRBV29-1	CSVARVLYNEQFF
NA	TRBV10-3	CAFSGSIHEQYF
TRBJ1-5	TRBV5-5	CASSLGAGEGNQPQHF
TRBJ2-7	TRBV6-6	CASRLTGTDPYEQYF
TRBJ1-2	TRBV9	CASSVGALDYAF
TRBJ2-7	TRBV20-1	CSARGGQGEWSEQYF
TRBJ2-4	TRBV4-3	CASSQVLDKNIQYF
TRBJ2-2	TRBV20-1	CSAPEGHNTGELFF
TRBJ1-6	TRBV5-1	CASSLDGTGGRNSPLHF
TRBJ2-5	TRBV6-6	CATTVRETQYF
TRBJ2-5	TRBV5-1	CASSLDKGTQYF
NA	TRBV18	CASSPRQGKDEQYF
TRBJ2-3	TRBV12-3/TRBV12-4	CASSLKPNLALTDTQYF
NA	TRBV28	CASSPIREFDEQFF
TRBJ2-3	TRBV20-1	CSAISTSGGGRTQYF
TRBJ2-7	TRBV20-1	CSAAIREQYF
TRBJ2-4	TRBV5-1	CASSLDPSGGSKNIQYF
TRBJ1-2	TRBV29-1	CSVEGAGGAGGYTF
TRBJ2-4	TRBV19	CASSMGTLSYF
TRBJ2-7	TRBV20-1	CSAGGGDEQYF
TRBJ2-7	TRBV7-3	CASSLMGGNTYEQYF
TRBJ2-1	TRBV6-5	CASSYSIFNEQFF